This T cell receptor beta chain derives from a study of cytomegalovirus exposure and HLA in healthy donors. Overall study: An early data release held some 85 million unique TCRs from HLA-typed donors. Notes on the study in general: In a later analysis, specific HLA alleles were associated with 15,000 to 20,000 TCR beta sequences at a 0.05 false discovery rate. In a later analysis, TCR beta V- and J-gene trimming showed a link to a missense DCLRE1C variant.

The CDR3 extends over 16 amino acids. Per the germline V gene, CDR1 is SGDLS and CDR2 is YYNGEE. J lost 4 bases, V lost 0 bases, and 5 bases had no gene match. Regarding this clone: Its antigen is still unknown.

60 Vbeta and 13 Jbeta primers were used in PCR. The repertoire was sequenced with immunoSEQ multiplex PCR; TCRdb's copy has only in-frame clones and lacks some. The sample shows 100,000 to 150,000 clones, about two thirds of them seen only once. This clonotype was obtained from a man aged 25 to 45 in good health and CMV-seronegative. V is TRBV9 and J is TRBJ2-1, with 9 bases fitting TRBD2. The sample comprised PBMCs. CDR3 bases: TGTGCCAGCAGCGTAGGTGCGGGGGGGGGATACAATGAGCAGTTCTTC. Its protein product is CASSVGAGGGYNEQFF.